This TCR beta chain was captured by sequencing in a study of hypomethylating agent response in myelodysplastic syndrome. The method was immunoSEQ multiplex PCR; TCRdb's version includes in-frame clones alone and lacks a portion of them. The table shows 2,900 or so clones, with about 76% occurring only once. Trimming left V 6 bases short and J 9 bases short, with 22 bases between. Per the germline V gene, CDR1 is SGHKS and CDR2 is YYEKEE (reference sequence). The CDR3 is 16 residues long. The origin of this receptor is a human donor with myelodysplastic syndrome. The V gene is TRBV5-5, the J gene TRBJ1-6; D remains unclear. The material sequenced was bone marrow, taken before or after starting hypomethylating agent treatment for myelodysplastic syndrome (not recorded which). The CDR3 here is CASNPYELSMGSPLHF. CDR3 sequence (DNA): TGTGCCAGCAACCCATATGAGCTGTCAATGGGTTCACCCCTCCACTTT.